The clone carrying this T cell receptor beta chain appeared once. Sequencing was performed with immunoSEQ multiplex PCR; in TCRdb, only in-frame clones are kept and a portion is missing. The sample lists just over 20,000 clones, 80% to 90% seen once, with roughly 5% in the top ten. This sample stems from a study of T cell changes during pregnancy in multiple sclerosis. Germline V gives CDR1 MRHNA, CDR2 SNTAGT. The CDR3 is 14 residues long. Trimming shortened V by 4 bases and J by 8 bases, and 14 bases separated the two germline ends. This sample comprised CD8+ T cells from peripheral blood mononuclear cells, obtained in the second trimester of pregnancy. This sequence joins TRBV6-4 and TRBJ2-2; unclear D gene. This TCR was sampled from a female donor in good health, enrolled as a control in a pregnancy study. The CDR3 is CASSGQSSPGELFF. The CDR3 coding sequence is TGTGCCAGCAGTGGCCAGAGTAGCCCAGGGGAGCTGTTTTTT.